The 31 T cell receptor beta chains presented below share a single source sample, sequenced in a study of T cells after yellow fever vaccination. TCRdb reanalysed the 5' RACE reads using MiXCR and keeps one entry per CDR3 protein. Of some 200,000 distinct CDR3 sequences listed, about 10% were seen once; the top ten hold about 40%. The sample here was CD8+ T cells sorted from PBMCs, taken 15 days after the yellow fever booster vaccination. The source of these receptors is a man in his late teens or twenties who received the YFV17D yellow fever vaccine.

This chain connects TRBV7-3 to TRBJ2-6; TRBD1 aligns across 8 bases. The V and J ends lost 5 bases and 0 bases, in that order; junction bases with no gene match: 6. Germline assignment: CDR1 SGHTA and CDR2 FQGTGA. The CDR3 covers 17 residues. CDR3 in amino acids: CASSLQGAFSGANVLTF. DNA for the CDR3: TGTGCCAGCAGCCTTCAGGGGGCCTTCTCTGGGGCCAACGTCCTGACTTTC.

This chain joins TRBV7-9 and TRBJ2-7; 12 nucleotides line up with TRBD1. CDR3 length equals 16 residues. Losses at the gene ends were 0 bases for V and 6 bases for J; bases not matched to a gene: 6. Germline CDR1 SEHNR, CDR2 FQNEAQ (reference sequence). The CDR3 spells CASSLAVGTGGSEQYF. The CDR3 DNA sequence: TGTGCCAGCAGCTTAGCGGTTGGGACAGGGGGCTCCGAGCAGTACTTC. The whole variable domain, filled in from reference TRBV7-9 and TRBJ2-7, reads DTGVSQNPRHKITKRGQNVTFRCDPISEHNRLYWYRQTLGQGPEFLTYFQNEAQLEKSRLLSDRFSAERPKGSFSTLEIQRTEQGDSAMYLCASSLAVGTGGSEQYFGPGTRLTVT.

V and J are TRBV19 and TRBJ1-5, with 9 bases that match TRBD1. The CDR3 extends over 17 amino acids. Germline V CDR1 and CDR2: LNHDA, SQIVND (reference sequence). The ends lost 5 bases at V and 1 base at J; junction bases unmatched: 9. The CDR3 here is CASSPGQGFGSNQPQHF. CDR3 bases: TGTGCCAGTAGTCCGGGACAGGGTTTTGGAAGCAATCAGCCCCAGCATTTT.

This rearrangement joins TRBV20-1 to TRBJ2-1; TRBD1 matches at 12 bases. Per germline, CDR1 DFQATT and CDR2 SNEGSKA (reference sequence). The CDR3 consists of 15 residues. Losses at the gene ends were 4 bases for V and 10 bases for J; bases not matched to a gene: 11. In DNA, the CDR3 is TGCAGTGCTACCGCCGGGACAGGGGGCTGGTACGAGCAGTTCTTC. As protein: CSATAGTGGWYEQFF.

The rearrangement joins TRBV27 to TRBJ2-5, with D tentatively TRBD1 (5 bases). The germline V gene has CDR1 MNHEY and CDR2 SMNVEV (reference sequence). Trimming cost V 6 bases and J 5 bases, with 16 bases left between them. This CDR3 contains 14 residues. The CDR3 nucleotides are TGTGCCAGCAGGAGGCAGGGTTACGACGAGACCCAGTACTTC. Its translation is CASRRQGYDETQYF.

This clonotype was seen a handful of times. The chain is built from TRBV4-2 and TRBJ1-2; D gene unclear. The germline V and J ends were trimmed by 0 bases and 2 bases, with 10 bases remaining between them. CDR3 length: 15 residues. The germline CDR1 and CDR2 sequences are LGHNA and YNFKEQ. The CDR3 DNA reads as TGTGCCAGCAGCCAAGATAGTCTTCTCAACTATGGCTACACCTTC. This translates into CASSQDSLLNYGYTF.

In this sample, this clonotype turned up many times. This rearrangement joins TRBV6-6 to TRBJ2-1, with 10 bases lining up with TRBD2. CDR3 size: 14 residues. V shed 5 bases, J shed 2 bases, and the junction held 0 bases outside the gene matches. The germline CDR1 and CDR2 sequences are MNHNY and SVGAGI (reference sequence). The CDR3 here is CASSLAGAYNEQFF. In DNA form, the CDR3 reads TGTGCCAGCAGTCTAGCGGGGGCCTACAATGAGCAGTTCTTC.

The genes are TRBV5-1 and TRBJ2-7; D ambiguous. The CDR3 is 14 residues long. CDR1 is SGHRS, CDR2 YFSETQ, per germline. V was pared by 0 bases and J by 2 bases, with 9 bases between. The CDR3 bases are TGCGCCAGCAGCTTGGACATTCTGACCTACGAGCAGTACTTC. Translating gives CASSLDILTYEQYF.

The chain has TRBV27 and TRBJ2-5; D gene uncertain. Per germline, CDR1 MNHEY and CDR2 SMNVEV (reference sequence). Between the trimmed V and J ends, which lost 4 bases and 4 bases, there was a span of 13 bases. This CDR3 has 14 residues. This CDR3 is CASSSLAESETQYF. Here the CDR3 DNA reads TGTGCCAGCAGTTCTCTGGCAGAGTCAGAGACCCAGTACTTC.

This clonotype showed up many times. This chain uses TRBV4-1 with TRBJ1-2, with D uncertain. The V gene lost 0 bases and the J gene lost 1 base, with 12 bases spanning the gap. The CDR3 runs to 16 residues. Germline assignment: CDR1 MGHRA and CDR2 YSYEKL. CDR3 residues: CASSQDPYRRNYGYTF. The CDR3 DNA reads TGCGCCAGCAGCCAAGATCCATACAGACGTAACTATGGCTACACCTTC.

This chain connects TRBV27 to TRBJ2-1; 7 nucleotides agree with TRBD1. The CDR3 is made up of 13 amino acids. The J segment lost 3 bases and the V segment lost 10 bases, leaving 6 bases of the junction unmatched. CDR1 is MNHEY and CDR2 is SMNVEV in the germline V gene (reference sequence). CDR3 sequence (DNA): TGTGCCACGTTAGACAGGGTCTACAATGAGCAGTTCTTC. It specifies CATLDRVYNEQFF.

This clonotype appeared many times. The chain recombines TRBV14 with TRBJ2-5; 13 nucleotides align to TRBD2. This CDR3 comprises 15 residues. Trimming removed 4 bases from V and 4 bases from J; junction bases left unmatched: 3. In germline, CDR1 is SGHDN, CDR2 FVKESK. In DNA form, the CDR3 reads TGTGCCAGCAGCCGACTAGCGGGGGGAGCAGAGACCCAGTACTTC. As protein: CASSRLAGGAETQYF.

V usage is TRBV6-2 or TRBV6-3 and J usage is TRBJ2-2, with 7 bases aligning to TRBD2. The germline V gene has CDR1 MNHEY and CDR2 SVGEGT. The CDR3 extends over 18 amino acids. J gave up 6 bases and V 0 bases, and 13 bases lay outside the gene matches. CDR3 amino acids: CASSYSPSLGEGAGELFF. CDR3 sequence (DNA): TGTGCCAGCAGTTACTCCCCATCCCTCGGGGAGGGTGCCGGGGAGCTGTTTTTT.

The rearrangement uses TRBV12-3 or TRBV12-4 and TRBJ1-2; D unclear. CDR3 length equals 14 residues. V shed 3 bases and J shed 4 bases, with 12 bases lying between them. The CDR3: CASSFSPVVYGYTF. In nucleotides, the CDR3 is TGTGCCAGCAGTTTTAGCCCGGTGGTCTATGGCTACACCTTC.

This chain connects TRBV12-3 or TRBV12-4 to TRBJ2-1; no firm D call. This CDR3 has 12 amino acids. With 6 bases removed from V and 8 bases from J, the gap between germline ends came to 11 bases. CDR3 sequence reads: CASRFMGYEQFF. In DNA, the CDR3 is TGTGCCAGCAGATTTATGGGTTATGAGCAGTTCTTC.

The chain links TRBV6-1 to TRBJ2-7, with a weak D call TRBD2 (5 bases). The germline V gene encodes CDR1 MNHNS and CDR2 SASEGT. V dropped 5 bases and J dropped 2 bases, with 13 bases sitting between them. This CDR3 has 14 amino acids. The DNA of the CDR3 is TGTGCCAGCAGTCCTAGCCGCTCCCCCTACGAGCAGTACTTC. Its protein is CASSPSRSPYEQYF.

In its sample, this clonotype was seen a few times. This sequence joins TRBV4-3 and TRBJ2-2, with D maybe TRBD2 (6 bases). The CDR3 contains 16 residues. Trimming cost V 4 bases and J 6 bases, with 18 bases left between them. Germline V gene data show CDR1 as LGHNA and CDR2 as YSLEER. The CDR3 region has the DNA TGCGCCAGCAGCCCAGTTGTGGGCAGGGAGGCCGGGGAGCTGTTTTTT. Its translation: CASSPVVGREAGELFF.

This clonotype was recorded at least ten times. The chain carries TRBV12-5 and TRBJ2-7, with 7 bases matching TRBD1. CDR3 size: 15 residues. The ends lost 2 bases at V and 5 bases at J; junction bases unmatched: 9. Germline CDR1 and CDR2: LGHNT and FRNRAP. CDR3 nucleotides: TGTGCTAGTGGTTTGTTCCAGGGGGAACAAAACGAGCAGTACTTC. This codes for CASGLFQGEQNEQYF.

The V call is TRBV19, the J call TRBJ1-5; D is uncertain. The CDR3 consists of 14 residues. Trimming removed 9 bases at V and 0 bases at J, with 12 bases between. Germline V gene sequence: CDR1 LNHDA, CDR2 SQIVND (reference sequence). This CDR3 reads CASQELYSNQPQHF. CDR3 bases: TGTGCCAGCCAGGAACTCTATAGCAATCAGCCCCAGCATTTT.

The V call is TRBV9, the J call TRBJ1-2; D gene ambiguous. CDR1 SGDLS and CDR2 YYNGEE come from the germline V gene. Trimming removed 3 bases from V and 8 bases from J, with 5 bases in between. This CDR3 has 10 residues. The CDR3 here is CASSGSGYTF. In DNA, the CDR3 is TGTGCCAGCAGCGGCAGCGGCTACACCTTC.

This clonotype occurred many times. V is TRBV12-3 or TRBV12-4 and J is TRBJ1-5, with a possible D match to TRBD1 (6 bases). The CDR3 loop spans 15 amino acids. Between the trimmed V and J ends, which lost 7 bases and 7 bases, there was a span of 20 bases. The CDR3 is CASTGDGTLLQPQHF. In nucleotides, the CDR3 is TGTGCCAGCACTGGGGACGGGACACTCTTGCAGCCCCAGCATTTT.

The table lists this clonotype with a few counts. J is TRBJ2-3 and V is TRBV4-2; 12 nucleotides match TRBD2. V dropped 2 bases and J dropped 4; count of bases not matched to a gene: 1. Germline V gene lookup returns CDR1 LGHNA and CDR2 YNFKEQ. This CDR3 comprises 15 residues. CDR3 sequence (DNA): TGTGCCAGCAGCCAAACTAGCGGGGGGCCAGATACGCAGTATTTT. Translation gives CASSQTSGGPDTQYF.

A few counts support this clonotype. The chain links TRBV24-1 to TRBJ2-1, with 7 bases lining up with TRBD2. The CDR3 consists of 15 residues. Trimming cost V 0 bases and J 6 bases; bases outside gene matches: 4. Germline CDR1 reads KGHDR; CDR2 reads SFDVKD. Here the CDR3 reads CATSDLQQRGNEQFF. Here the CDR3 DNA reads TGTGCCACCAGTGATTTGCAGCAGCGGGGCAATGAGCAGTTCTTC.

CDR3 amino acids: CASSGGLHGPHNEQFF. The CDR3 coding sequence is TGTGCCAGCAGTGGGGGACTCCACGGGCCCCACAATGAGCAGTTCTTC. This chain links TRBV25-1 with TRBJ2-1; perhaps TRBD2 as D (6 bases). Germline V gives CDR1 MGHDK, CDR2 SYGVNS. This CDR3 is 16 amino acids long. V was trimmed by 4 bases and J by 5 bases, leaving 18 bases between them. The full variable domain, rest sourced from reference TRBV25-1 and TRBJ2-1, is EADIYQTPRYLVIGTGKKITLECSQTMGHDKMYWYQQDPGMELHLIHYSYGVNSTEKGDLSSESTVSRIRTEHFPLTLESARPSHTSQYLCASSGGLHGPHNEQFFGPGTRLTVL.

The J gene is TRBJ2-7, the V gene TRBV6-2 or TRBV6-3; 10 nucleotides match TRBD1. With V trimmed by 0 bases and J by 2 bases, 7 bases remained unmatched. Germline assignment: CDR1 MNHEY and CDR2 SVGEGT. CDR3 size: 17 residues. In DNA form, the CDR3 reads TGTGCCAGCAGTTACTCGATAGACAGGGGGCGAGCCTACGAGCAGTACGTC. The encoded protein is CASSYSIDRGRAYEQYV.

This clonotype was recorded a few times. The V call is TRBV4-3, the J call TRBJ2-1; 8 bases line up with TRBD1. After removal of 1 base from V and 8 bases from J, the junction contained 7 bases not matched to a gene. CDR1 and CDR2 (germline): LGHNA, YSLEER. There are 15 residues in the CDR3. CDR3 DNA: TGCGCCAGCAGCCAAGTTAACAGGGGGTTGGATGAGCAGTTCTTC. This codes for CASSQVNRGLDEQFF.

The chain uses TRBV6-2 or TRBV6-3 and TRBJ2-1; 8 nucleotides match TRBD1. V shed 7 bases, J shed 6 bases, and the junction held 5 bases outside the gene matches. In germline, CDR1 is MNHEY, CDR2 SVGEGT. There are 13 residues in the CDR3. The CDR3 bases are TGTGCCAGCATTCACGGACAGGGCAATGAGCAGTTCTTC. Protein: CASIHGQGNEQFF.

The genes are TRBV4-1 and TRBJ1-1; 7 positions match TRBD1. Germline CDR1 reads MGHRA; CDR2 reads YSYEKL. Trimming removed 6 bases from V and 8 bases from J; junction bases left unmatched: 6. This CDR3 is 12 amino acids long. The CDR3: CASSLGTAEAFF. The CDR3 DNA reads TGCGCCAGCAGTCTCGGGACAGCCGAAGCTTTCTTT.

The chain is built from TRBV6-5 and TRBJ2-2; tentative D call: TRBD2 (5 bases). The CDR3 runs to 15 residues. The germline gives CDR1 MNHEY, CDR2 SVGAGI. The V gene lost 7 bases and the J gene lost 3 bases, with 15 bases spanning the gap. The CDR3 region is CASTLTGSYTGELFF. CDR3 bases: TGTGCCAGCACCCTCACGGGGTCCTACACCGGGGAGCTGTTTTTT.

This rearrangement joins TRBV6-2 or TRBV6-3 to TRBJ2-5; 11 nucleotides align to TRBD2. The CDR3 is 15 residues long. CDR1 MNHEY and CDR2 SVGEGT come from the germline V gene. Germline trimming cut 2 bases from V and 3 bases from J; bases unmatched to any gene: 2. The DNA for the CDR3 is TGTGCCAGCAGTTACCCACTAGCGGGGGAAGAGACCCAGTACTTC. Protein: CASSYPLAGEETQYF.

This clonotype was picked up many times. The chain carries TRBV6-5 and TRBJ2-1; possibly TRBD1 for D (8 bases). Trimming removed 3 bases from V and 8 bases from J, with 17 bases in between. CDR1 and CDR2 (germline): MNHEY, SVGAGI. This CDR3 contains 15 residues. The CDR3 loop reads CASSYTGGASDEQFF. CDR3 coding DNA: TGTGCCAGCAGTTATACAGGGGGGGCCTCGGATGAGCAGTTCTTC.